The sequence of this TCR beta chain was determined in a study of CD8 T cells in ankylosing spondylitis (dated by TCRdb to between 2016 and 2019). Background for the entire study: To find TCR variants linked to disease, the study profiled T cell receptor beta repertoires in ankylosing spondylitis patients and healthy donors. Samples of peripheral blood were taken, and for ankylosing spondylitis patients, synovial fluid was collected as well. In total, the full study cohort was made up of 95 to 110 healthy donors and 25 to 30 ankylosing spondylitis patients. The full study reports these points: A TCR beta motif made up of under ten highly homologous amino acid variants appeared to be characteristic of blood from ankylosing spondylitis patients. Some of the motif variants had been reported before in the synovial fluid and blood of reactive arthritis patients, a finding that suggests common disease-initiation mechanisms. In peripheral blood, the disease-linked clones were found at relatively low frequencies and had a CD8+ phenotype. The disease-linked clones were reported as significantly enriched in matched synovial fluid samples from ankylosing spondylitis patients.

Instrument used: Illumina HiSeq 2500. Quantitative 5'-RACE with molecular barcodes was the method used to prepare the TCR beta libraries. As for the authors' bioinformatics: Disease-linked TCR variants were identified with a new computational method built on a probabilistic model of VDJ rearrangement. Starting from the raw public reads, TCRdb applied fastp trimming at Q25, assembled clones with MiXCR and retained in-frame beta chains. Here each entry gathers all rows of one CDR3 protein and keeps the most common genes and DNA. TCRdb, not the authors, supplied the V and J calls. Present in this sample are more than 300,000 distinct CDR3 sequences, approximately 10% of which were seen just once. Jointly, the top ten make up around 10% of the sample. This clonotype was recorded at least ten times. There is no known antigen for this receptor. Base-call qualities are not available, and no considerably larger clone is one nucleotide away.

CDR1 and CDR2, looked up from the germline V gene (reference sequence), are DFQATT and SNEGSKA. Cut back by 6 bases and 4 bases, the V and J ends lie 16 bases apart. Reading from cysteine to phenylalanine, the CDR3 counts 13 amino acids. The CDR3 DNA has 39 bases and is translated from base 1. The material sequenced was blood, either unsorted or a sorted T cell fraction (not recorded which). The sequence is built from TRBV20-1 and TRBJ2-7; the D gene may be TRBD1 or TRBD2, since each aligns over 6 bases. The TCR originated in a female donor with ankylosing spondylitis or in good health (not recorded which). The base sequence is TGCAGTGCCCTTGGGGAAGGGGGGTACGAGCAGTACTTC. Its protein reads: CSALGEGGYEQYF.